The T cell receptor (beta chain) described here comes from a study of cytomegalovirus exposure and HLA in healthy donors. Whole-study findings and limits: Previously analyzed data showed that most TCR beta V segments were productive at a frequency of about 87% or about 30%.

The CDR3 is made up of 14 amino acids. Germline lookup yields CDR1 SGDLS and CDR2 YYNGEE. V lost 4 bases to trimming and J lost 6 bases, with 16 bases between them. About this clone itself: Its antigen remains unidentified.

PCR used 60 Vbeta primers and 13 Jbeta primers. TCRdb's copy holds only in-frame clones and misses some; the assay was immunoSEQ multiplex PCR. The data show 150,000 to 200,000 clones, roughly 73% seen once. Sequences were obtained from PBMCs. The rearrangement joins TRBV9 to TRBJ1-1; no clear D. This TCR was recovered from a woman under 40 in good health and CMV-seronegative. The DNA for the CDR3 is TGTGCCAGCAGCTCCATGGGAGGCGACGCTGAAGCTTTCTTT. Its protein product is CASSSMGGDAEAFF.